The next 18 T cell receptor beta chains were all read from a single sample in a study of cytomegalovirus exposure and HLA in healthy donors. The PCR made use of 60 Vbeta and 13 Jbeta primers. Sequencing used immunoSEQ multiplex PCR; TCRdb keeps in-frame clones, though not all of them. The table records more than 150,000 clones, 75% to 85% of them present only once. Sequenced material: PBMCs. The receptor source for this set is a man younger than 35 in good health and CMV-seronegative.

Only a few counts were recorded for this clone. This chain uses TRBV7-2 with TRBJ1-5; possible D gene TRBD1, 5 bases. Per germline, CDR1 SGHTA and CDR2 FQGNSA. The CDR3 is 15 residues long. V was clipped by 5 bases and J by 7 bases, with 18 bases between them. In DNA form, the CDR3 reads TGTGCCAGCAGCCCCCGCGGGAGGGGAGAACAGCCCCAGCATTTT. Its translation is CASSPRGRGEQPQHF.

The chain recombines TRBV10-3 with TRBJ1-1, with D maybe TRBD1 (5 bases). The V gene lost 0 bases and the J gene lost 5 bases, with 10 bases spanning the gap. Germline values: CDR1 ENHRY, CDR2 SYGVKD. The CDR3 is 14 amino acids. CDR3 amino acids: CAISESGVLTEAFF. The CDR3 region has the DNA TGTGCCATCAGTGAGTCAGGGGTTTTAACTGAAGCTTTCTTT.

This chain uses TRBV7-9 with TRBJ1-3, with TRBD1 matching 7 bases. The CDR3 has 17 residues. Germline trimming cut 5 bases from V and 2 bases from J; bases unmatched to any gene: 12. Per the germline V gene, CDR1 is SEHNR and CDR2 is FQNEAQ (reference sequence). The CDR3 DNA follows: TGTGCCAGCAGCCCTCCCCCTTTACAGGGGACTGGAAACACCATATATTTT. Its translation: CASSPPPLQGTGNTIYF.

The chain recombines TRBV5-6 with TRBJ2-4; D is perhaps TRBD1 (5 bases). Trimming removed 1 base at V and 8 bases at J, with 19 bases between. This CDR3 region has 16 residues. CDR1 is SGHDT and CDR2 is YYEEEE in the germline V gene. The CDR3 DNA sequence: TGTGCCAGCAGCTTGAAGGGGTTCGATACAGGCCACATTCAGTACTTC. Its translation is CASSLKGFDTGHIQYF.

This chain connects TRBV9 to TRBJ2-7; tentatively, D is TRBD1 (5 bases). The V gene's germline CDR1 is SGDLS and CDR2 YYNGEE. CDR3 length equals 15 residues. Trimming removed 0 bases from V and 5 bases from J, with 15 bases in between. The CDR3 loop is CASSVADSPLNEQYF. DNA of the CDR3: TGTGCCAGCAGCGTAGCTGACAGCCCCTTAAACGAGCAGTACTTC.

This clone came up once. The chain has TRBV20-1 and TRBJ2-7; D ambiguous. The length of the CDR3 is 11 residues. The germline V and J ends were trimmed by 6 bases and 3 bases, with 9 bases remaining between them. CDR1 and CDR2 from the germline V gene are DFQATT and SNEGSKA (reference sequence). In DNA form, the CDR3 reads TGCAGTGCCATACAAGACTACGAGCAGTACTTC. It translates to CSAIQDYEQYF.

The chain joins TRBV2 to TRBJ1-1; D not certain. CDR1 is SNHLY and CDR2 is FYNNEI in the germline V gene. This CDR3 has 13 amino acids. Trimming removed 3 bases from V and 0 bases from J, with 5 bases in between. The CDR3 loop is CASSDEVNTEAFF. As DNA, the CDR3 is TGTGCCAGCAGTGACGAGGTGAACACTGAAGCTTTCTTT. The complete variable domain, with remaining parts taken from reference TRBV2 and TRBJ1-1, reads EPEVTQTPSHQVTQMGQEVILRCVPISNHLYFYWYRQILGQKVEFLVSFYNNEISEKSEIFDDQFSVERPDGSNFTLKIRSTKLEDSAMYFCASSDEVNTEAFFGQGTRLTVV.

This chain links TRBV30 with TRBJ2-5, with 10 bases aligning to TRBD2. The germline gives CDR1 GTSNPN, CDR2 SVGIG (reference sequence). The CDR3 length is 15 residues. V lost 3 bases and J lost 4; bases outside the gene matches: 8. CDR3 amino acids: CAWSVGAGGRETQYF. In DNA form, the CDR3 reads TGTGCCTGGAGCGTCGGAGCGGGGGGGCGAGAGACCCAGTACTTC.

The chain is built from TRBV29-1 and TRBJ2-3, with 10 bases that match TRBD2. CDR3 length: 17 amino acids. Germline V CDR1 and CDR2: SQVTM, ANQGSEA. V lost 1 base to trimming and J lost 0 bases; unmatched junction nucleotides: 7. CDR3 coding DNA: TGCAGCGTTGAAGGGCCTAGCGGGGGACAAAGCACAGATACGCAGTATTTT. The encoded protein is CSVEGPSGGQSTDTQYF.

V gene TRBV11-2 combines with J gene TRBJ2-3; D might be TRBD2 (6 bases). V lost 4 bases, J lost 1 base, and 15 bases lay in between. The CDR3 sequence is 16 residues long. The germline gives CDR1 SGHAT, CDR2 FQNNGV. This CDR3 is CASSSQLASGTDTQYF. The CDR3 DNA follows: TGTGCCAGCAGCTCCCAGTTGGCTAGCGGCACAGATACGCAGTATTTT.

The chain joins TRBV5-1 to TRBJ1-2, with D perhaps matching TRBD1 (6 bases). The germline CDR1 and CDR2 sequences are SGHRS and YFSETQ. This CDR3 contains 17 residues. V was clipped by 0 bases and J by 0 bases, with 15 bases between them. The CDR3 loop reads CASSLGFTGMTNYGYTF. Here the CDR3 DNA reads TGCGCCAGCAGCTTGGGATTCACAGGGATGACTAACTATGGCTACACCTTC. Using reference TRBV5-1 and TRBJ1-2 for the parts outside the CDR3, the full variable domain is KAGVTQTPRYLIKTRGQQVTLSCSPISGHRSVSWYQQTPGQGLQFLFEYFSETQRNKGNFPGRFSGRQFSNSRSEMNVSTLELGDSALYLCASSLGFTGMTNYGYTFGSGTRLTVV.

The chain links TRBV11-1 to TRBJ2-7, with 9 positions matching TRBD1. The CDR3 totals 14 residues. Losses at the gene ends were 1 base for V and 9 bases for J; bases not matched to a gene: 7. CDR1 SGHAT and CDR2 FQDESV come from the germline V gene (reference sequence). CDR3 loop: CASSLGGTGSVQYF. In DNA, the CDR3 is TGTGCCAGCAGCTTAGGTGGGACAGGGTCAGTGCAGTACTTC. The full variable domain, with the rest looked up from reference TRBV11-1 and TRBJ2-7, is EAEVAQSPRYKITEKSQAVAFWCDPISGHATLYWYRQILGQGPELLVQFQDESVVDDSQLPKDRFSAERLKGVDSTLKIQPAELGDSAMYLCASSLGGTGSVQYFGPGTRLTVT.

In its sample, this clone was seen once. This rearrangement joins TRBV4-2 to TRBJ2-2, with TRBD2 identical over 11 bases. Germline CDR1 LGHNA, CDR2 YNFKEQ. The V gene end was trimmed by 7 bases and the J gene end by 5 bases; junction bases not matched to a gene: 9. The CDR3 contains 16 residues. DNA for the CDR3: TGTGCCAGCACCGCGGTAGCGGGGGGGCGAACCGGGGAGCTGTTTTTT. Translation gives CASTAVAGGRTGELFF.

This clone has a handful of counts. The gene calls are TRBV5-5 and TRBJ1-5; D call uncertain. V lost 1 base and J lost 0, with 8 bases in between. CDR1 SGHKS and CDR2 YYEKEE come from the germline V gene (reference sequence). This CDR3 region has 15 residues. In DNA form, the CDR3 reads TGTGCCAGCAGCTTGTCGGGGAATAGCAATCAGCCCCAGCATTTT. Residues: CASSLSGNSNQPQHF.

This clone has only a few counts. The gene calls are TRBV20-1 and TRBJ1-2; D ambiguous. With 2 bases removed from V and 7 bases from J, the gap between germline ends came to 8 bases. From germline, CDR1 is DFQATT and CDR2 SNEGSKA (reference sequence). This CDR3 spans 11 amino acids. This CDR3 reads CSARRSRGYTF. CDR3 DNA: TGCAGTGCTAGACGGTCCCGTGGCTACACCTTC.

The chain joins TRBV18 to TRBJ1-4; D might be TRBD1 (6 bases). The CDR3 sequence is 14 residues long. Germline lookup yields CDR1 KGHSH and CDR2 LQKENI. V lost 7 bases, J lost 4 bases, and 13 bases lay in between. CDR3 in amino acids: CASYSGTSNEKLFF. CDR3 nucleotides: TGTGCCAGCTACTCCGGGACAAGTAATGAAAAACTGTTTTTT.

The chain recombines TRBV5-4 with TRBJ2-3; 11 bases match TRBD2. The CDR3 extends over 18 amino acids. Germline V CDR1 and CDR2: SGHNT, YYREEE (reference sequence). J gave up 6 bases and V 3 bases, and 15 bases lay outside the gene matches. CDR3 in amino acids: CASSSPGTSGGWLDTQYF. Here the CDR3 DNA reads TGTGCCAGCAGCTCACCCGGGACTAGCGGAGGGTGGTTGGATACGCAGTATTTT.

This rearrangement joins TRBV5-1 to TRBJ1-1, with D tentatively TRBD1 (5 bases). The germline V gene encodes CDR1 SGHRS and CDR2 YFSETQ. Between the trimmed V and J ends, which lost 4 bases and 0 bases, there was a span of 13 bases. This CDR3 is 15 amino acids long. This chain's CDR3 is CASSAARQMNTEAFF. The CDR3 DNA reads as TGCGCCAGCAGCGCGGCGCGACAGATGAACACTGAAGCTTTCTTT. The full variable domain, rest sourced from reference TRBV5-1 and TRBJ1-1, is KAGVTQTPRYLIKTRGQQVTLSCSPISGHRSVSWYQQTPGQGLQFLFEYFSETQRNKGNFPGRFSGRQFSNSRSEMNVSTLELGDSALYLCASSAARQMNTEAFFGQGTRLTVV.